This T cell receptor (beta chain) stems from a study of T cell changes during pregnancy in multiple sclerosis. Trimming cost V 0 bases and J 11 bases; bases outside gene matches: 3. The CDR3 runs 12 residues. Per the germline V gene, CDR1 is SGHRS and CDR2 is YFSETQ. Assay used: immunoSEQ multiplex PCR; TCRdb lists only in-frame clones, some missing. Among about 59,000 clones listed, 80% to 95% were seen once. This sequence was found in a female donor in good health, enrolled as a control in a pregnancy study. The sample in question was peripheral blood, obtained in the third trimester of pregnancy. The chain has TRBV5-1 and TRBJ1-1; 8 bases map to TRBD1. The CDR3 reads CASSLGQGRAFF. CDR3 sequence (DNA): TGCGCCAGCAGCTTGGGACAGGGGAGGGCTTTCTTT.